These 26 T cell receptor beta chains were all obtained from the same sample, sequenced in a study of T cell repertoires in aging, cancer and after chemotherapy. Peripheral blood genomic DNA, not sorted cells or RNA, was the template. Multiplex touch-down PCR with TRB-A/B primers amplified rearranged V-D-J TRB sequences. TCRdb fed the multiplex PCR reads into MiXCR, producing one record per CDR3 protein. There are around 9,600 distinct CDR3 sequences in the sample; roughly 31% occur only once, and over 10% lies in the top ten. The specimen sequenced was blood. Receptors were obtained from a human donor in good health. The donor label of this sample is uncertain.

This clonotype has only a few counts. V is TRBV15 and J is TRBJ1-1; no reliable D call. Looked up from germline, CDR1 is LNHNV and CDR2 is YYDKDF (reference sequence). The CDR3 covers 13 residues. The ends were cut back, 1 base at V and 5 bases at J, with 8 bases in the middle. The CDR3 region has the DNA TGTGCCACCAGCAGAGGGGGAGTAACTGAAGCTTTCTTT. Encoded protein: CATSRGGVTEAFF.

The J gene is TRBJ1-2, the V gene TRBV5-1; D is undetermined. The CDR3 is 16 residues long. The germline V gene encodes CDR1 SGHRS and CDR2 YFSETQ. V was trimmed by 4 bases and J by 3 bases, leaving 19 bases between them. As DNA, the CDR3 is TGCGCCAGCAGCCCCCGGGCCGCTCAATGGGACTATGGCTACACCTTC. It codes for CASSPRAAQWDYGYTF. Looking up the rest from reference TRBV5-1 and TRBJ1-2 gives the full variable domain: KAGVTQTPRYLIKTRGQQVTLSCSPISGHRSVSWYQQTPGQGLQFLFEYFSETQRNKGNFPGRFSGRQFSNSRSEMNVSTLELGDSALYLCASSPRAAQWDYGYTFGSGTRLTVV.

The chain recombines TRBV6-2 or TRBV6-3 with TRBJ2-5; D may correspond to TRBD1 or TRBD2 (5 bases each). Trimming took off 6 bases at V and 0 bases at J, with 11 bases between the two ends. CDR1 and CDR2 from the germline V gene are MNHEY and SVGEGT. The CDR3 is made up of 14 amino acids. CDR3 amino acids: CASSGTNNQETQYF. The CDR3 region has the DNA TGTGCCAGCAGCGGGACCAACAACCAAGAGACCCAGTACTTC.

The chain joins TRBV6-5 to TRBJ1-1; TRBD1 aligns across 8 bases. Germline CDR1 reads MNHEY; CDR2 reads SVGAGI. This CDR3 is 12 amino acids long. V was clipped by 7 bases and J by 8 bases; unmatched bases: 6. The CDR3 DNA follows: TGTGCCAGCACTGGGACAGGCCTCGAAGCTTTCTTT. As protein: CASTGTGLEAFF.

The rearrangement uses TRBV18 and TRBJ2-3; weak D call: TRBD1 (6 bases). The CDR3 loop spans 14 amino acids. V was shortened by 4 bases and J by 3 bases, with 11 bases between the two germline ends. The V gene's germline CDR1 is KGHSH and CDR2 LQKENI. This CDR3 reads CASSLNQGTDTQYF. In nucleotides, the CDR3 is TGTGCCAGCTCACTCAACCAGGGGACAGATACGCAGTATTTT.

The V and J genes are TRBV21-1 and TRBJ2-7; TRBD1, the table's D call, was not compared with the DNA. TRBV21-1 is deemed a pseudogene. The CDR3 consists of 20 residues. CDR3 in DNA: TGTGCCAGCAGCAAAGCGATCAAGATAAGGGGGGGGGCAGGGTGGTACGAGCAGTACTTC. Its translation is CASSKAIKIRGGAGWYEQYF.

V usage is TRBV6-2 or TRBV6-3 and J usage is TRBJ1-1; no clear D. V lost 6 bases to trimming and J lost 4 bases, with 18 bases between them. The CDR3 length is 15 residues. The V gene's germline CDR1 is MNHEY and CDR2 SVGEGT. The CDR3 reads CASSFRGLAATEAFF. CDR3 sequence (DNA): TGTGCCAGCAGCTTCCGAGGACTGGCTGCCACTGAAGCTTTCTTT.

The chain combines TRBV6-1 with TRBJ2-1; the D is unclear. Germline CDR1 and CDR2: MNHNS and SASEGT. This CDR3 region has 15 residues. Trimming took 4 bases from V and 2 from J, leaving 12 bases between them. The CDR3 region is CASSVSTATYNEQFF. The CDR3, as DNA: TGTGCCAGCAGTGTGAGTACGGCTACCTACAATGAGCAGTTCTTC.

This clonotype came up a few times. The chain recombines TRBV13 with TRBJ2-5; the D is unclear. V lost 2 bases and J lost 1, with 5 bases in between. The CDR3 loop spans 13 amino acids. Germline V CDR1 and CDR2: PRHDT, FYEKMQ (reference sequence). The CDR3 DNA is TGTGCCAGCAGCTTAAGGATCCAAGAGACCCAGTACTTC. Its protein product is CASSLRIQETQYF.

This chain joins TRBV5-1 and TRBJ2-7, with D possibly TRBD2 on 6 matching bases. V was shortened by 0 bases and J by 0 bases, with 7 bases between the two germline ends. In germline, CDR1 is SGHRS, CDR2 YFSETQ. The CDR3 loop spans 14 amino acids. This CDR3 is CASSLDGSSYEQYF. As DNA, the CDR3 is TGCGCCAGCAGCTTGGACGGGAGCTCCTACGAGCAGTACTTC.

This chain connects TRBV6-1 to TRBJ2-7; 9 bases are shared with TRBD2. J lost 2 bases, V lost 5 bases, and 13 bases had no gene match. Germline V gene lookup returns CDR1 MNHNS and CDR2 SASEGT. CDR3 length: 17 residues. CDR3 sequence: CASSSPKGAGGPYEQYF. The CDR3 region has the DNA TGTGCCAGCAGTTCCCCAAAGGGAGCGGGGGGACCCTACGAGCAGTACTTC.

The chain is built from TRBV14 and TRBJ1-4; D unresolved. Trimming took off 6 bases at V and 4 bases at J, with 9 bases between the two ends. This CDR3 has 13 residues. Germline CDR1 and CDR2: SGHDN and FVKESK. CDR3 DNA sequence: TGTGCCAGCAGTAGGACGGATAATGAAAAACTGTTTTTT. This sequence encodes CASSRTDNEKLFF.

In regard to this clonotype: Possible read error: a much larger clone is one base away. Here the CDR3 DNA reads TGTGCCAGTTGGGCCAGACAGGGAAATTTCGCGAACACCGGGGAGCTGTTTTTT. Translation: CASWARQGNFANTGELFF. V is TRBV5-4 and J is TRBJ2-2; 7 nucleotides match TRBD1. V was pared by 8 bases and J by 0 bases, with 16 bases of the junction left unmatched. Per the germline V gene, CDR1 is SGHNT and CDR2 is YYREEE (reference sequence). The CDR3 consists of 18 residues. Filled out from reference TRBV5-4 and TRBJ2-2, the complete variable domain reads ETGVTQSPTHLIKTRGQQVTLRCSSQSGHNTVSWYQQALGQGPQFIFQYYREEENGRGNFPPRFSGLQFPNYSSELNVNALELDDSALYLCASWARQGNFANTGELFFGEGSRLTVL.

The chain employs TRBV6-5 and TRBJ1-3; D is undetermined. The length of the CDR3 is 17 residues. Germline CDR1 and CDR2: MNHEY and SVGAGI. Trimming removed 0 bases from V and 0 bases from J, with 12 bases in between. CDR3 in amino acids: CASSYSSRVSSGNTIYF. CDR3 in DNA: TGTGCCAGCAGTTACTCTAGTCGGGTGTCCTCTGGAAACACCATATATTTT.

This clonotype was seen a single time. The gene calls are TRBV20-1 and TRBJ1-5; no reliable D call. The CDR3 consists of 13 residues. Trimming left V 6 bases short and J 8 bases short, with 17 bases between. Germline values: CDR1 DFQATT, CDR2 SNEGSKA (reference sequence). CDR3 nucleotides: TGCAGTGCCGTCGGCAGTCGGTCAGAGCCCCAGCATTTT. Translated, it gives CSAVGSRSEPQHF.

This clonotype has a handful of counts. The V and J genes are TRBV5-6 and TRBJ2-5; D is tentatively TRBD1 or TRBD2 (5 bases each). CDR1 SGHDT and CDR2 YYEEEE come from the germline V gene. With 0 bases removed from V and 2 bases from J, the gap between germline ends came to 14 bases. This CDR3 contains 16 residues. CDR3 amino acids: CASSLARGSLQETQYF. For the CDR3, the DNA is TGTGCCAGCAGCTTGGCGAGGGGATCACTACAAGAGACCCAGTACTTC.

Only a few counts were recorded for this clonotype. This chain connects TRBV6-1 to TRBJ1-5; D remains unclear. Trimming removed 8 bases from V and 0 bases from J, with 11 bases in between. This CDR3 is built from 14 residues. CDR1 MNHNS and CDR2 SASEGT come from the germline V gene. The CDR3 nucleotides are TGTGCCAGCTGGCAGAGCTTTAGCAATCAGCCCCAGCATTTT. It is translated as CASWQSFSNQPQHF.

This clonotype was observed a few times. The chain joins TRBV30 to TRBJ1-2, with D perhaps matching TRBD1 (6 bases). This CDR3 region has 14 residues. V gave up 5 bases and J gave up 0 bases, with 13 bases separating them. The germline V gene encodes CDR1 GTSNPN and CDR2 SVGIG (reference sequence). In nucleotides, the CDR3 is TGTGCCTGGGTGGGGGCCGGGACTAACTATGGCTACACCTTC. It is translated as CAWVGAGTNYGYTF.

This clonotype has a handful of counts. The gene calls are TRBV30 and TRBJ1-6, with a tentative D call TRBD1 (5 bases). V dropped 8 bases and J dropped 6 bases, with 14 bases sitting between them. Looked up from germline, CDR1 is GTSNPN and CDR2 is SVGIG (reference sequence). This CDR3 spans 13 amino acids. Here the CDR3 DNA reads TGTGCCCATTCCCCGGGACCTAATTCACCCCTCCACTTT. Translation gives CAHSPGPNSPLHF.

This clonotype was detected only a few times. The chain has TRBV6-5 and TRBJ1-4; D not resolved. This CDR3 has 14 amino acids. The V gene lost 6 bases and the J gene lost 0 bases, with 8 bases spanning the gap. In germline, CDR1 is MNHEY, CDR2 SVGAGI. Here the CDR3 reads CASRDRSTNEKLFF. CDR3 coding DNA: TGTGCCAGCAGGGACCGTTCAACTAATGAAAAACTGTTTTTT.

This chain joins TRBV27 and TRBJ2-7; TRBD2 agrees at 9 bases. The germline gives CDR1 MNHEY, CDR2 SMNVEV (reference sequence). The CDR3 totals 14 residues. V lost 3 bases, J lost 4 bases, and 4 bases stayed unmatched. This chain's CDR3 is CASSLRGGRYEQYF. The CDR3, as DNA: TGTGCCAGCAGTTTGCGGGGGGGCCGTTACGAGCAGTACTTC.

This sequence joins TRBV5-1 and TRBJ1-2; 8 bases are shared with TRBD1. Per the germline V gene, CDR1 is SGHRS and CDR2 is YFSETQ. Trimming cost V 4 bases and J 3 bases; bases outside gene matches: 5. This CDR3 is 14 amino acids long. Here the CDR3 reads CASSADRGHYGYTF. CDR3 DNA sequence: TGCGCCAGCAGCGCAGACAGGGGACACTATGGCTACACCTTC.

This clonotype was observed a few times. V and J are TRBV27 and TRBJ2-1, with 8 bases lining up with TRBD2. Germline loops: CDR1 MNHEY, CDR2 SMNVEV (reference sequence). V lost 7 bases to trimming and J lost 1 base; unmatched junction nucleotides: 6. The CDR3 has 15 amino acids. In DNA, the CDR3 is TGTGCCAGCAACGGGGGGGACCCTTCCTACAATGAGCAGTTCTTC. Amino acid sequence: CASNGGDPSYNEQFF.

V is TRBV12-3 or TRBV12-4 and J is TRBJ1-1; weak D call: TRBD1 (5 bases). Trimming pared 3 bases from V and 0 bases from J, leaving 14 bases between. The CDR3 spans 16 residues. The CDR3 nucleotides read TGTGCCAGCAGTTTGGGGCCAAATAGGATGAACACTGAAGCTTTCTTT. This encodes CASSLGPNRMNTEAFF.

This clonotype turned up a few times. J is TRBJ1-2 and V is TRBV15, with a tentative D call TRBD1 (6 bases). Germline CDR1 is LNHNV and CDR2 is YYDKDF (reference sequence). CDR3 length equals 15 residues. The ends were cut back, 1 base at V and 8 bases at J, with 17 bases in the middle. Here the CDR3 reads CATSRVPGVQGGYTF. The CDR3, as DNA: TGTGCCACCAGCAGAGTCCCAGGGGTGCAGGGCGGCTACACCTTC.

The V call is TRBV27, the J call TRBJ2-1; perhaps D is TRBD1 or TRBD2 (5 bases each). Germline V gene sequence: CDR1 MNHEY, CDR2 SMNVEV (reference sequence). Trimming cost V 0 bases and J 2 bases, with 14 bases left between them. The CDR3 is 17 amino acids. CDR3 amino acids: CASSLSPLRGAYNEQFF. In DNA form, the CDR3 reads TGTGCCAGCAGTTTATCGCCCCTCCGGGGCGCCTACAATGAGCAGTTCTTC.